The 20 T cell receptor beta chains presented below share a single source sample, sequenced in a study of blood T cell repertoires in COVID-19. The assay was immunoSEQ multiplex PCR, and TCRdb's table has in-frame clones only and misses some. This sample has about 110,000 clones; roughly four fifths occur once, and the top ten carry 4% to 5%. Sequencing was carried out using peripheral blood. The receptors stem from a woman aged 70-85 years with acute or convalescent COVID-19.

The J gene is TRBJ2-1, the V gene TRBV3-1 (or the pseudogene TRBV3-2); D possibly corresponds to TRBD1 (6 bases). This CDR3 has 13 amino acids. Trimming stripped 4 bases from V and 7 bases from J, with 11 bases between. Germline V CDR1 and CDR2: LGHDT, YNNKEL (reference sequence). CDR3 protein: CASSRQGRNEQFF. The DNA for the CDR3 is TGTGCCAGCAGCCGGCAGGGGCGAAATGAGCAGTTCTTC.

V and J are TRBV19 and TRBJ2-5, with TRBD1 matching over 7 bases. CDR1 is LNHDA, CDR2 SQIVND, per germline (reference sequence). The CDR3 extends over 13 amino acids. J lost 5 bases, V lost 5 bases, and 5 bases had no gene match. DNA of the CDR3: TGTGCCAGTAGTCGACAGGGTTGGGAGACCCAGTACTTC. As protein: CASSRQGWETQYF.

V usage is TRBV6-5 and J usage is TRBJ1-2; D might be TRBD1 (6 bases). Between the trimmed V and J ends, which lost 7 bases and 8 bases, there was a span of 14 bases. This CDR3 contains 12 residues. CDR1 and CDR2 (germline): MNHEY, SVGAGI. The CDR3 sequence is CASNSQGTGYTF. The CDR3 DNA is TGTGCCAGCAACTCGCAGGGGACCGGCTACACCTTC.

The V and J genes are TRBV19 and TRBJ2-1; TRBD2 matches 10 bases. Per germline, CDR1 LNHDA and CDR2 SQIVND (reference sequence). With V trimmed by 4 bases and J by 8 bases, 8 bases remained unmatched. This CDR3 is built from 15 residues. The CDR3 region is CASSRQPGLADEQFF. The DNA for the CDR3 is TGTGCCAGTAGTAGACAACCAGGACTAGCGGATGAGCAGTTCTTC.

This clone appeared many times. The CDR3 DNA follows: TGTGCCAGCAGTTTAGCGAGGGAGGCTTTCTTT. Its translation: CASSLAREAFF. The chain has TRBV28 and TRBJ1-1; D remains ambiguous. The CDR3 totals 11 residues. CDR1 and CDR2 from the germline V gene are MDHEN and SYDVKM. V was clipped by 2 bases and J by 11 bases, with 9 bases between them.

This clone has just one count. The chain employs TRBV5-1 and TRBJ2-7; 7 positions agree with TRBD1. J lost 3 bases, V lost 4 bases, and 1 base had no gene match. Germline CDR1 and CDR2: SGHRS and YFSETQ. The CDR3 is made up of 12 amino acids. The CDR3 is CASSRQGYEQYF. The CDR3 DNA follows: TGCGCCAGCAGCCGACAGGGCTACGAGCAGTACTTC.

This chain uses TRBV5-1 with TRBJ2-7; 11 bases are a match to TRBD1. This CDR3 comprises 16 residues. Germline CDR1 SGHRS, CDR2 YFSETQ. V lost 0 bases and J lost 5; bases outside the gene matches: 7. CDR3 in DNA: TGCGCCAGCAGCTTGGCGACGGGACAGGGGGGTAACGAGCAGTACGTC. Its protein product is CASSLATGQGGNEQYV.

The rearrangement links TRBV2 to TRBJ2-2; 9 bases map to TRBD2. In germline, CDR1 is SNHLY, CDR2 FYNNEI. J was trimmed by 3 bases and V by 5 bases; bases with no gene match: 7. The CDR3 contains 16 residues. The CDR3 sequence is CASSREAGGYTGELFF. CDR3 DNA sequence: TGTGCCAGCAGTCGGGAGGCGGGAGGGTACACCGGGGAGCTGTTTTTT.

This clone has just a few counts. V gene TRBV9 combines with J gene TRBJ1-4; D is ambiguous. CDR1 SGDLS and CDR2 YYNGEE come from the germline V gene. Trimming removed 0 bases from V and 5 bases from J, with 5 bases in between. CDR3 size: 13 residues. The CDR3 spells CASSVGLNEKLFF. The CDR3 DNA sequence: TGTGCCAGCAGCGTAGGGCTCAATGAAAAACTGTTTTTT.

The chain has TRBV23-1 and TRBJ2-3; D is undetermined. TRBV23-1 is designated an ORF whose function remains uncertain. The CDR3 consists of 16 residues. Trimming stripped 0 bases from V and 0 bases from J, with 10 bases between. CDR3 nucleotide sequence: TGCGCCAGCAGTCAATCTTGTAGGAGAAGCACAGATACGCAGTATTTT. The encoded protein is CASSQSCRRSTDTQYF.

The sample holds a few counts of this clone. The chain couples TRBV6-2 or TRBV6-3 to TRBJ2-3; no clear D gene. V lost 2 bases and J lost 9, with 15 bases in between. The CDR3 contains 14 residues. Germline V lookup: CDR1 MNHEY, CDR2 SVGEGT. CDR3 residues: CASSYPRTTNTQYF. CDR3 DNA sequence: TGTGCCAGCAGTTACCCACGCACTACAAACACGCAGTATTTT.

This clone was counted only a few times. The chain links TRBV2 to TRBJ1-5; tentatively, D is TRBD1 (5 bases). The CDR3 length is 14 residues. The germline V gene has CDR1 SNHLY and CDR2 FYNNEI. The V gene lost 6 bases and the J gene lost 1 base, with 10 bases spanning the gap. The chain's CDR3 is CASREGMSNQPQHF. The CDR3 coding sequence is TGTGCCAGCAGGGAGGGGATGAGCAATCAGCCCCAGCATTTT. Full variable domain (missing parts from reference TRBV2 and TRBJ1-5): EPEVTQTPSHQVTQMGQEVILRCVPISNHLYFYWYRQILGQKVEFLVSFYNNEISEKSEIFDDQFSVERPDGSNFTLKIRSTKLEDSAMYFCASREGMSNQPQHFGDGTRLSIL.

The V gene is TRBV15, the J gene TRBJ1-1; tentative D call: TRBD1 (5 bases). The ends were cut back, 0 bases at V and 1 base at J, with 9 bases in the middle. Germline CDR1 reads LNHNV; CDR2 reads YYDKDF (reference sequence). The CDR3 length is 15 residues. CDR3 in DNA: TGTGCCACCAGCAGAGATGGGAGGGGGAACACTGAAGCTTTCTTT. Its translation: CATSRDGRGNTEAFF.

The gene calls are TRBV7-6 and TRBJ2-5, with TRBD1 matching over 10 bases. Germline V gene sequence: CDR1 SGHVS, CDR2 FNYEAQ. This CDR3 comprises 15 residues. Trimming at V came to 6 bases and at J to 5 bases, leaving 9 bases not matched to a gene. The CDR3 sequence: CASSWPGQGRETQYF. In DNA form, the CDR3 reads TGTGCCAGCAGTTGGCCGGGACAGGGGAGGGAGACCCAGTACTTC.

In DNA, the CDR3 is TGTGCCAGCAGCTTAGACAGTCATCAGCCCCAGCATTTT. As protein: CASSLDSHQPQHF. V gene TRBV11-2 combines with J gene TRBJ1-5; D is ambiguous. The germline CDR1 and CDR2 sequences are SGHAT and FQNNGV. Trimming removed 0 bases at V and 5 bases at J, with 5 bases between. The CDR3 is 13 amino acids.

The rearrangement links TRBV6-5 to TRBJ2-3; TRBD1 matches 7 bases. V lost 7 bases and J lost 2; bases outside the gene matches: 6. The germline gives CDR1 MNHEY, CDR2 SVGAGI. The CDR3 spans 14 residues. The CDR3 reads CASTVGQITDTQYF. The CDR3 DNA follows: TGTGCCAGCACCGTGGGACAGATCACAGATACGCAGTATTTT.

Details on this clone: Other DNA variants within this sample encode the same CDR3. CDR3 DNA: TGTGCCAGCAGCCAAGGGACAGGGGGCAGTAATCAGCCCCAGCATTTT. Protein: CASSQGTGGSNQPQHF. The V call is TRBV4-2, the J call TRBJ1-5; 11 nucleotides align to TRBD1. Germline CDR1 is LGHNA and CDR2 is YNFKEQ. This CDR3 is built from 16 residues. Unmatched junction bases numbered 3, after V lost 1 base and J lost 4 bases.

The rearrangement joins TRBV5-4 to TRBJ1-2; 9 nucleotides agree with TRBD1. Germline assignment: CDR1 SGHNT and CDR2 YYREEE (reference sequence). Trimming took 1 base from V and 4 from J; bases not matched to a gene: 5. This CDR3 is 15 amino acids long. DNA of the CDR3: TGTGCCAGCAGCTTGTACGGACAGGGGATCTATGGCTACACCTTC. Protein sequence: CASSLYGQGIYGYTF.

The chain uses TRBV7-8 and TRBJ1-3; no reliable D call. This CDR3 contains 14 residues. Trimming shortened V by 3 bases and J by 1 base, and 7 bases separated the two germline ends. Germline values: CDR1 SGHVS, CDR2 FQNEAQ. Here the CDR3 DNA reads TGTGCCAGCAGCTTTTCCGGGTCTGGAAACACCATATATTTT. Translation: CASSFSGSGNTIYF.

The chain recombines TRBV2 with TRBJ2-1; 13 nucleotides line up with TRBD2. Germline-derived CDR1 and CDR2 are SNHLY and FYNNEI. Losses at the gene ends were 4 bases for V and 6 bases for J; bases not matched to a gene: 15. The CDR3 is made up of 19 amino acids. CDR3 bases: TGTGCCAGCAGTGTTGGGGGTGGGACTAGCGGGATGGTCTTCAATGAGCAGTTCTTC. Protein product: CASSVGGGTSGMVFNEQFF.